The clone carrying this T cell receptor beta chain appeared a single time. What it binds is unknown. This record comes from a study of OX40 agonist ivuxolimab in advanced cancers. About the study: Patients received the agonistic anti-OX40 (CD134) antibody ivuxolimab. At doses from 0.01 to 10 mg/kg, patients were given intravenous ivuxolimab every 2 weeks.

Produced via immunoSEQ multiplex PCR; TCRdb's table is partial and in-frame only. This table has 20,000 to 30,000 clones, around 80% appearing once. CDR3 length equals 11 residues. Trimming shortened V by 4 bases and J by 5 bases, and 3 bases separated the two germline ends. The germline CDR1 and CDR2 sequences are SGDLS and YYNGEE. Study conclusions and caveats: Averaging showed that CD8+ T cells had more expanded clones than CD4+ did. CD4+ and CD8+ blood T cells expanded clonally by week 6 at 0.1 to 3.0 mg/kg.

The source of this sequence is an adult with an advanced solid tumor such as melanoma, head and neck, liver or kidney cancer. This sample comprised CD4+ or CD8+ T cells sorted from blood, obtained in a trial of the OX40 agonist ivuxolimab. The chain joins TRBV9 to TRBJ2-2, with D hard to call. CDR3 loop: CASSRTGELFF. DNA of the CDR3: TGTGCCAGCAGCCGAACCGGGGAGCTGTTTTTT.